This T cell receptor beta chain was captured in a study of cytomegalovirus exposure and HLA in healthy donors. Study observations and caveats: Rarity held for most TCR sequences, but there were some public TCRs that occurred in many donors.

A remark on this clone: Its antigen is undetermined.

It was with 60 Vbeta and 13 Jbeta primers that the PCR ran. Repertoires were generated with immunoSEQ multiplex PCR, while TCRdb's copy carries only in-frame clones and drops some. The data show 120,000 to 150,000 clones, 75% seen once. Per germline, CDR1 LNHDA and CDR2 SQIVND (reference sequence). The J segment lost 5 bases and the V segment lost 7 bases, leaving 9 bases of the junction unmatched. CDR3 length: 15 amino acids. The sequencing sample was made of PBMCs. The chain employs TRBV19 and TRBJ2-5; 11 bases are a match to TRBD2. The TCR sequence derives from a man aged 40-55 years in good health and CMV-seronegative. CDR3: CASTETSGEWETQYF. The CDR3 DNA reads as TGTGCCAGTACTGAGACTAGCGGGGAGTGGGAGACCCAGTACTTC.